This entry concerns a single T cell receptor beta chain. The sample originates from a study of blood T cell repertoires in COVID-19. The assay was immunoSEQ multiplex PCR, and TCRdb's table has in-frame clones only and misses some. The sample shows around 310,000 clones, around 90% of them seen only once. Per the germline V gene, CDR1 is SGHVS and CDR2 is FQNEAQ. V dropped 1 base and J dropped 3 bases, with 12 bases sitting between them. The CDR3 contains 16 residues. The V and J genes are TRBV7-8 and TRBJ2-2; D might be TRBD2 (7 bases). The sample comprised PBMCs or T cells enriched from blood (not recorded which). This receptor was taken from a man aged 30-40 years who had recovered from COVID-19. The DNA for the CDR3 is TGTGCCAGCAGCTTAGAGGCGGGGGCCCACACCGGGGAGCTGTTTTTT. It specifies CASSLEAGAHTGELFF.